This T cell receptor beta chain was sequenced for a study of T-cell reconstitution after alpha-beta-depleted transplantation in children. Regarding the study as a whole: Diversity of TCRbeta at day 60 was high in some patients, arising from surviving recipient T cells and thymic progenitors. T-cell counts and diversity were attributed mostly to newly produced T cells one year after transplant. About two months after transplant, alpha-beta T cells reportedly came from several hundred expanded graft clones.

The TCRbeta library incorporated unique molecular identifiers. TCRdb analysed the PCR reads with MiXCR anew, one entry per CDR3 protein. Among 200,000 to 250,000 distinct CDR3 sequences listed, around 9.9% were seen once. With respect to this clonotype: Its target is unknown.

V was cut by 4 bases and J by 1 base, with 11 bases left in between. The germline V gene has CDR1 SGHVS and CDR2 FQNEAQ. The CDR3 has 15 amino acids. The V and J genes are TRBV7-8 and TRBJ2-1; no clear D gene. Sequenced material: PBMCs, taken before TCRalphabeta/CD19-depleted stem cell transplant. The clonotype originates from a child under three years old with acute myeloid leukemia, due to receive a stem cell transplant. The CDR3 protein is CASSSRVPSYNEQFF. CDR3 nucleotides: TGTGCCAGCAGCTCCCGGGTCCCGTCCTACAATGAGCAGTTCTTC.